This is a list of T cell receptor beta chains from one sample in a study of blood T cell repertoires in COVID-19. Method: immunoSEQ multiplex PCR; TCRdb's copy keeps in-frame clones and lacks some. The table shows 250,000 to 300,000 clones, with 80% to 90% occurring only once. The specimen was PBMCs or T cells enriched from blood (not recorded which). Every receptor here comes from a woman in her 50s who had recovered from COVID-19. Both conserved end residues are part of each CDR3. D genes are given only for firm matches. Only part of the rows carry a size: once, few, many, or a class if the clone is expanded.

D gene	V gene	J gene	clone size	CDR3 DNA	CDR3 protein
TRBD2	TRBV19	TRBJ2-7	once	TGTGCCAGTAGTATGGGGGCTAGCGGGAGCTACGAGCAGTACTTC	CASSMGASGSYEQYF
TRBD1	TRBV28	TRBJ1-1	once	TGTGCCAGCACCCCCAGGACAGGGGGCTTAGCTTTCTTT	CASTPRTGGLAFF
NA	TRBV7-8	TRBJ1-1	few	TGTGCCAGCAGTCCGTTCCCGAACACTGAAGCTTTCTTT	CASSPFPNTEAFF
TRBD1	TRBV5-1	TRBJ2-1	few	TGCGCCAGCACCCGGGACAGGGGGTACAATGAGCAGTTCTTC	CASTRDRGYNEQFF
NA	TRBV5-1	TRBJ1-6	once	TGCGCCAGCAGCGACGGAGATAATTCACCCCTCCACTTT	CASSDGDNSPLHF
NA	TRBV14	TRBJ2-1	NA	TGTGCCAGCAGCCAAATGAGAGAGCAGTTCTTC	CASSQMREQFF
TRBD1	TRBV6-5	TRBJ2-7	NA	TGTGCCACCACCTGGGACAGCCTCTACGAGCAGTACTTC	CATTWDSLYEQYF
NA	TRBV19	TRBJ2-7	NA	TGTGCCAGTAGGAGCGGAGCTAGCAACTACGAGCAGTACTTC	CASRSGASNYEQYF
NA	TRBV5-8	TRBJ2-3	NA	TGTGCCAGCACCCCGGGATTCCTGTTCGCAGATACGCAGTATTTT	CASTPGFLFADTQYF
TRBD1	TRBV28	TRBJ1-2	few	TGTGCCAGCAGTTTCCGACAGGGGGCGACCTATGGCTACACCTTC	CASSFRQGATYGYTF
NA	TRBV12-5	TRBJ1-1	NA	TGTGCTAGTGGTTTGGTATTCGGGGGACGAGGTGAAGCTTTCTTT	CASGLVFGGRGEAFF
NA	TRBV29-1	TRBJ1-2	NA	TGCAGCGTTTGGGCCCCCGGGGATGGCTACACCTTC	CSVWAPGDGYTF
NA	TRBV29-1	TRBJ2-5	NA	TGCAGCGTTGACGGGGGTCGAGAGACCCAGTACTTC	CSVDGGRETQYF
TRBD2	TRBV3-1/TRBV3-2	TRBJ2-1	few	TGTGCCAGCAGCTCACATGGCTTCGGGCGGGAGGGCCGCAATGAGCAGTTCTTC	CASSSHGFGREGRNEQFF
TRBD1	TRBV25-1	TRBJ1-3	NA	TGTGCCAGCAGCTTCTCCCCTGGACAGGCTGGAAACACCATATATTTT	CASSFSPGQAGNTIYF
NA	TRBV4-1	TRBJ1-1	once	TGCGCCAGCAGCCAATCAGGGAATGGTCGAGAAGCTTTCTTT	CASSQSGNGREAFF
NA	TRBV30	TRBJ1-6	NA	TGTGCCTGGAGTGTTTTTGGCGGCCCCCTCCACTTT	CAWSVFGGPLHF
TRBD1	TRBV12-5	TRBJ2-3	once	TGTGCTAGTGGCCCCGGGACAGGGGTCACAGATACGCAGTATTTT	CASGPGTGVTDTQYF
NA	TRBV12-3/TRBV12-4	TRBJ1-3	NA	TGTGCCAGCAGTTTCGAGGGAAACACCATATATTTT	CASSFEGNTIYF
TRBD1	TRBV5-6	TRBJ2-7	NA	TGTGCCACGGGGAAACGGACAGGGTTCTACGAGCAGTACTTC	CATGKRTGFYEQYF
NA	TRBV11-3	TRBJ2-1	NA	TGTGCCAGCAGCTTAGGGGGGCCTGAGCAGTTCTTC	CASSLGGPEQFF
TRBD2	TRBV10-3	TRBJ2-1	NA	TGTGCCATCAGTGAGGGGGGGGCTAGCGGGAGTTATGAGCAGTTCTTC	CAISEGGASGSYEQFF
NA	TRBV2	TRBJ1-1	once	TGTGCCAGCAGCGTCGTTACTGAAGCTTTCTTT	CASSVVTEAFF
NA	TRBV25-1	TRBJ1-1	NA	TGTGCCAGCAGAAAGGGCGGTACAGGGAAACCGAACACTGAAGCTTTCTTT	CASRKGGTGKPNTEAFF
TRBD1	TRBV6-5	TRBJ1-5	NA	TGTGCCAGCAGGAGGGGGCCCCGGCCCCAGCATTTT	CASRRGPRPQHF
NA	TRBV6-2/TRBV6-3	TRBJ1-2	NA	TGTGCCAGCAGTCTCTCCGGACAGTACTATGGCTACACCTTC	CASSLSGQYYGYTF
NA	TRBV6-6	TRBJ2-7	NA	TGTGCCAGCAGTCCCCGGGGGTACGAGCAGTACTTC	CASSPRGYEQYF
NA	TRBV18	TRBJ1-2	NA	TGTGCCAGCTCCCCGGACAGAAAGGGTGGCTACACCTTC	CASSPDRKGGYTF
NA	TRBV7-2	TRBJ2-1	NA	TGTGCCAGCAGCTTACAGGGAAGCCACAATGAGCAGTTCTTC	CASSLQGSHNEQFF
NA	TRBV6-5	TRBJ1-2	NA	TGTGCCAGCAGTTACTCGAAGCGGGGGATAGGGGGCTACACCTTC	CASSYSKRGIGGYTF
TRBD1	TRBV7-9	TRBJ1-2	NA	TGTGCCAGCAGCTTAGTCCAGGGGGCCAAAAGAGGCTACACCTTC	CASSLVQGAKRGYTF
TRBD2	TRBV27	TRBJ2-7	NA	TGTGCCAGCAGTTTATACCCTAGCGGGACGTACGAGCAGTACTTC	CASSLYPSGTYEQYF
NA	TRBV6-5	TRBJ1-2	NA	TGTGCCAGCAGGGTATCAGCTAACTATGGCTACACCTTC	CASRVSANYGYTF
NA	TRBV9	TRBJ2-1	NA	TGTGCCAGCAGCGTAGAGGCTAGCTACAATGAGCAGTTCTTC	CASSVEASYNEQFF
TRBD1	TRBV19	TRBJ1-5	NA	TGTGCCAGTAGTTCCGATGAGGCAGGGGGAAATCAGCCCCAGCATTTT	CASSSDEAGGNQPQHF
NA	TRBV2	TRBJ1-2	NA	TGTGCCAGCAGTGACCGGACGGGAAACTATGGCTACACCTTC	CASSDRTGNYGYTF